The TCR beta chain described here comes from a study of post-analysis software for immune sequencing data. Overall study context: Progressive-relapsing, secondary progressive and relapsing-remitting multiple sclerosis were among the disease courses included. Study observations and caveats: F measure grouped same-batch samples tightly together. The five TRBV segments detected at higher frequency in patients than in controls included TRBV5-6, TRBV5-1 and TRBV20-1. People with multiple sclerosis had a significantly lower normalized Chao1 diversity than controls did.

Worth noting for this clonotype: No antigen is known for it.

Trimming left V 7 bases short and J 2 bases short, with 17 bases between. The CDR3 is 15 residues long. CDR1 is MNHNY, CDR2 SVGAGI, per germline (reference sequence). Incorporated into the TCR beta cDNA libraries were unique molecular identifiers, which served to reduce PCR and sequencing biases. Researchers reported 400,000 to 550,000 cDNA molecules coming from around 1 to 9.1 million T cells. TCRdb redid the calling of the PCR reads with MiXCR, one entry per CDR3 protein. The profile shows a few hundred thousand distinct CDR3 sequences, approximately 34% of them singletons. The source is a girl aged 2-17 years with multiple sclerosis. The specimen was blood. The gene calls are TRBV6-6 and TRBJ2-5; a weak D match, TRBD1 (6 bases). Here the CDR3 DNA reads TGTGCCAGCATCAATACCGGGACACCACAAGAGACCCAGTACTTC. As protein: CASINTGTPQETQYF.